These 16 T cell receptor beta chains came from one sample sequenced in a study of T cell changes during pregnancy in multiple sclerosis. The method was immunoSEQ multiplex PCR; TCRdb's version includes in-frame clones alone and lacks a portion of them. This table holds tens of thousands of clones, 85% to 95% found once. The material sequenced was CD4+ T cells from peripheral blood mononuclear cells, taken in the third trimester of pregnancy. Source of these receptors: a female donor with multiple sclerosis, enrolled in a pregnancy study.

The chain joins TRBV9 to TRBJ1-2, with D perhaps matching TRBD1 (5 bases). Germline CDR1 and CDR2: SGDLS and YYNGEE. The CDR3 is made up of 15 amino acids. Trimming removed 0 bases at V and 2 bases at J, with 11 bases between. This CDR3 is CASSVVQGLNYGYTF. The CDR3 DNA follows: TGTGCCAGCAGCGTAGTCCAGGGTCTCAACTATGGCTACACCTTC.

The chain couples TRBV19 to TRBJ1-4, with 7 bases fitting TRBD1. Germline lookup yields CDR1 LNHDA and CDR2 SQIVND (reference sequence). With V trimmed by 3 bases and J by 2 bases, 6 bases remained unmatched. The length of the CDR3 is 16 residues. The CDR3 spells CASSIATGATNEKLFF. The CDR3 DNA reads TGTGCCAGTAGTATTGCTACAGGGGCGACTAATGAAAAACTGTTTTTT.

The chain couples TRBV6-1 to TRBJ1-6; weak D call: TRBD1 (6 bases). V was clipped by 1 base and J by 7 bases, with 11 bases between them. This CDR3 is 15 amino acids long. Per germline, CDR1 MNHNS and CDR2 SASEGT. In DNA, the CDR3 is TGTGCCAGCAGTGAAGTACGAACAGGGAATTCACCCCTCCACTTT. It translates to CASSEVRTGNSPLHF.

The gene calls are TRBV18 and TRBJ1-1, with unresolved D. The CDR3 totals 14 residues. CDR1 is KGHSH and CDR2 is LQKENI in the germline V gene. V lost 3 bases and J lost 0, with 8 bases in between. The CDR3 here is CASSPTRVNTEAFF. CDR3 in DNA: TGTGCCAGCTCACCGACGCGGGTGAACACTGAAGCTTTCTTT.

CDR3 region: CASSLHRVNQPQHF. CDR3 in DNA: TGTGCCAGCAGTTTACACAGGGTTAATCAGCCCCAGCATTTT. This chain joins TRBV27 and TRBJ1-5, with D perhaps TRBD1 (6 bases). The CDR3 has 14 residues. Germline V lookup: CDR1 MNHEY, CDR2 SMNVEV (reference sequence). V lost 2 bases to trimming and J lost 4 bases, with 9 bases between them.

The chain uses TRBV12-5 and TRBJ1-1; 8 positions match TRBD1. V trimming: 0 bases; J trimming: 0 bases; junction bases outside the gene matches: 12. The germline CDR1 and CDR2 sequences are LGHNT and FRNRAP. This CDR3 has 19 residues. The CDR3 loop reads CASGLVARGLQLMNTEAFF. The DNA for the CDR3 is TGTGCTAGTGGTTTGGTTGCCAGGGGGCTGCAACTTATGAACACTGAAGCTTTCTTT.

The CDR3, as DNA: TGTGCCAGTAGTCCGTGGAAGACCGGGGGGCAAGAGACCCAGTACTTC. Residues: CASSPWKTGGQETQYF. The chain uses TRBV19 and TRBJ2-5; 7 positions agree with TRBD2. Germline trimming cut 5 bases from V and 2 bases from J; bases unmatched to any gene: 11. The CDR3 totals 16 residues. Germline V gene data show CDR1 as LNHDA and CDR2 as SQIVND (reference sequence).

The rearrangement uses TRBV13 and TRBJ1-6; 11 bases are a match to TRBD1. After removal of 2 bases from V and 9 bases from J, the junction contained 6 bases not matched to a gene. Germline lookup yields CDR1 PRHDT and CDR2 FYEKMQ (reference sequence). This CDR3 comprises 16 residues. The chain's CDR3 is CASSLWTGGIGSPLHF. The DNA for the CDR3 is TGTGCCAGCAGCTTATGGACAGGGGGCATTGGTTCACCCCTCCACTTT.

The chain combines TRBV14 with TRBJ1-2; 7 nucleotides line up with TRBD1. V lost 0 bases and J lost 6; bases outside the gene matches: 4. CDR3 length: 14 amino acids. Germline lookup yields CDR1 SGHDN and CDR2 FVKESK. This CDR3 reads CASSQEDRVDGYTF. Here the CDR3 DNA reads TGTGCCAGCAGCCAAGAAGACAGGGTGGATGGCTACACCTTC.

In this sample, this clone turned up once. This chain links TRBV5-5 with TRBJ1-4; a weak D match, TRBD1 (6 bases). Germline values: CDR1 SGHKS, CDR2 YYEKEE (reference sequence). This CDR3 has 17 amino acids. Trimming cost V 0 bases and J 5 bases, with 17 bases left between them. The CDR3 loop reads CASSLEWVRGGNEKLFF. CDR3 DNA: TGTGCCAGCAGCTTGGAGTGGGTTAGGGGGGGAAATGAAAAACTGTTTTTT.

CDR3 protein: CASSATPTGTARSPLHF. DNA of the CDR3: TGTGCCAGCAGCGCCACCCCCACCGGGACAGCAAGGTCACCCCTCCACTTT. The V and J genes are TRBV9 and TRBJ1-6, with TRBD1 matching over 7 bases. There are 17 residues in the CDR3. V was pared by 3 bases and J by 10 bases, with 16 bases of the junction left unmatched. Germline V gene data show CDR1 as SGDLS and CDR2 as YYNGEE. The variable domain in full, with the rest retrieved from reference TRBV9 and TRBJ1-6, is DSGVTQTPKHLITATGQRVTLRCSPRSGDLSVYWYQQSLDQGLQFLIQYYNGEERAKGNILERFSAQQFPDLHSELNLSSLELGDSALYFCASSATPTGTARSPLHFGNGTRLTVT.

This chain links TRBV5-4 with TRBJ1-2; D unclear. CDR1 SGHNT and CDR2 YYREEE come from the germline V gene (reference sequence). This CDR3 spans 13 amino acids. V lost 5 bases and J lost 4, with 12 bases in between. The CDR3 loop is CASSAAVPYGYTF. CDR3 bases: TGTGCCAGCAGTGCGGCGGTTCCCTATGGCTACACCTTC.

CDR3 nucleotides: TGTGCCAGCAGGGCGACAGGGACAGAGCGTGGCTACACCTTC. It specifies CASRATGTERGYTF. The rearrangement uses TRBV6-1 and TRBJ1-2; TRBD1 matches at 7 bases. This CDR3 is built from 14 residues. V was pared by 6 bases and J by 7 bases, with 11 bases of the junction left unmatched. Germline CDR1 and CDR2: MNHNS and SASEGT.

This clone has just a few counts. The genes are TRBV18 and TRBJ1-2, with TRBD1 identical over 8 bases. In germline, CDR1 is KGHSH, CDR2 LQKENI. The CDR3 spans 15 residues. Losses at the gene ends were 0 bases for V and 2 bases for J; bases not matched to a gene: 2. The CDR3 sequence is CASSPPRTGNYGYTF. CDR3 nucleotides: TGTGCCAGCTCACCACCTAGGACAGGGAACTATGGCTACACCTTC.

The gene calls are TRBV7-2 and TRBJ1-2; D uncertain. V was shortened by 1 base and J by 8 bases, with 8 bases between the two germline ends. The CDR3 extends over 12 amino acids. Germline V gene sequence: CDR1 SGHTA, CDR2 FQGNSA. This CDR3 is CASSLVRSGYTF. The CDR3 region has the DNA TGTGCCAGCAGCTTAGTAAGAAGCGGCTACACCTTC.

This clone was detected only once. The chain recombines TRBV19 with TRBJ1-5; 7 bases are a match to TRBD1. V was pared by 10 bases and J by 12 bases, with 15 bases of the junction left unmatched. CDR1 LNHDA and CDR2 SQIVND come from the germline V gene (reference sequence). CDR3 length: 13 residues. The chain's CDR3 is CATRGKSDRDQHF. The CDR3 DNA reads TGTGCCACCAGGGGCAAATCCGACAGGGACCAGCATTTT.